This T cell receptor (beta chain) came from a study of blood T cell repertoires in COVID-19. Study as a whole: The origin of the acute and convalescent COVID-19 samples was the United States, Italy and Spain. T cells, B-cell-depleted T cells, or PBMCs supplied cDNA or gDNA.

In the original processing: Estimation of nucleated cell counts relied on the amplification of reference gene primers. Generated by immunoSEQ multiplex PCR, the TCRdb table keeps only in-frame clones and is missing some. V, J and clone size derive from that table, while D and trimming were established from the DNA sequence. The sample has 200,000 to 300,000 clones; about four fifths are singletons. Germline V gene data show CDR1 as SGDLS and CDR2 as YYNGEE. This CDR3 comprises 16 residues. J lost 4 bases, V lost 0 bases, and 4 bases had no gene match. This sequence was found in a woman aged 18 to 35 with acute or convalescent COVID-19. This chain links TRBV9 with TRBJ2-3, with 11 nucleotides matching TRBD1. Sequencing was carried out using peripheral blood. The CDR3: CASSVAGTGGSDTQYF. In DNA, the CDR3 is TGTGCCAGCAGCGTAGCAGGGACAGGGGGTTCAGATACGCAGTATTTT. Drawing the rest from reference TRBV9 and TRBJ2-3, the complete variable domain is DSGVTQTPKHLITATGQRVTLRCSPRSGDLSVYWYQQSLDQGLQFLIQYYNGEERAKGNILERFSAQQFPDLHSELNLSSLELGDSALYFCASSVAGTGGSDTQYFGPGTRLTVL.